This T cell receptor (beta chain) was captured by sequencing in a study of vaccination and CD4 T cells after COVID-19. Sequence data for DNA of cultured CD4+ T cells were generated by the Oncomine TCR Beta short-read assay. Each CDR3 protein is one row after TCRdb ran MiXCR on the PCR reads. Among about 21,000 distinct CDR3 sequences listed, around half were seen once. A note on this clonotype: Its antigen is not known.

Study-wide results and caveats: Convalescent patient numbers were relatively low, with no early post-infection timepoints.

Treatment indicated: roughly 10-day PBMC culture with coronavirus spike peptide pools or control peptides (ViraFEST assay). Deletions cut 5 bases from V and 7 bases from J, with 12 bases between. The CDR3 sequence is 11 residues long. Looked up from germline, CDR1 is DFQATT and CDR2 is SNEGSKA (reference sequence). V and J are TRBV20-1 and TRBJ2-7; TRBD1 or TRBD2 may be the D gene (5 bases each). The clonotype was recovered from a human donor who had recovered from COVID-19. Sequencing was performed on CD4+ T cells from blood, cultured in vitro. CDR3 sequence: CSAGLGEEQYF. CDR3 bases: TGCAGTGCTGGTTTGGGGGAAGAGCAGTACTTC.